Sequencing of this T cell receptor beta chain was carried out in a study of blood T cell repertoires in COVID-19. As for the study in general: Sources were T cells, B-cell-depleted T cells, or PBMCs; the material itself was cDNA or gDNA.

The CDR3 runs to 16 residues. Looked up from germline, CDR1 is ENHRY and CDR2 is SYGVKD. V shed 0 bases and J shed 0 bases, with 9 bases lying between them. TCRdb keeps only in-frame clones here, not all; method: immunoSEQ multiplex PCR. The data show some 290,000 clones, 85% to 90% seen once. The sequence was obtained from a woman aged 30 to 39 with COVID-19, enrolled during active disease. The J gene is TRBJ1-3, the V gene TRBV10-3; D not certain. Sequencing was carried out using peripheral blood. This chain's CDR3 is CAISESLVGSGNTIYF. The CDR3 bases are TGTGCCATCAGTGAGTCGTTAGTTGGCTCTGGAAACACCATATATTTT.